This note documents a single TCR beta chain sequence. Its antigen remains undetermined. Base qualities are not recorded, but no much larger clone differs from it by a single base. These data come from a study of CD8 T cells in Susac syndrome (dated by TCRdb to between 2018 and 2020). At the level of the whole study: Whether CD8+ T cell activation and differentiation in Susac syndrome was antigen driven was tested using repertoire sequencing. CD8+ T cell repertoire clonality was compared between more than ten healthy donors, approximately 14 Susac syndrome patients and around 15 multiple sclerosis patients. What the authors observed across the whole study: The number of individuals in the TCR sequencing and HLA analysis was acknowledged as relatively small.

Its CDR3 holds 13 amino acids, cysteine through phenylalanine. Of all the DNA, just the CDR3 is kept, 39 bases in frame from base 1. Looking up the germline V gene (reference sequence) yields CDR1 LNHDA and CDR2 SQIVND. Deletion took 9 bases off V and 1 base off J, with a span of 12 bases between the germline ends. Peripheral blood CD8+ and CD4+ T cells from healthy donors, Susac syndrome patients and multiple sclerosis patients were profiled using high-throughput TCR beta sequencing. The multiple sclerosis controls were treatment-naive patients whose relapsing-remitting disease, either stable or active, fulfilled the revised McDonald criteria. CD8+ TEMRA cells were enriched by FACS, while bulk CD8+ and CD4+ T cells were purified by magnetic negative isolation. Blood was drawn into EDTA tubes, processed within 24 hours, and PBMCs were isolated by density gradient centrifugation. PBMCs intended for TCR sequencing were cryopreserved in liquid nitrogen and were subsequently thawed in a 37 degrees C water bath. A purity of at least 90% was achieved for sorted or isolated CD4+, CD8+ and CD8+ TEMRA cells.

RNA was extracted with the RNeasy kit and about 0.5 to 1 ug was reverse transcribed using random hexamers. TCR beta CDR3 regions were amplified with the immunoSEQ multiplex PCR assay covering 54 Vbeta and 13 Jbeta segments. To correct PCR amplification bias, a synthetic template baseline was used for both primer optimization and computational correction. As for the authors' bioinformatics: Reads were annotated to V, D and J genes according to IMGT and were analyzed with immunoSEQ Analyzer, with only productive sequences retained. Clonality was computed as one minus Shannon entropy normalized by log2 of the number of productive unique sequences. For each patient and control, public and private clones were evaluated within the 100 most prevalent clones. Susac-specific clones were defined as absent from healthy and MS cohorts, some 1,000 published viral clones and other ImmuneACCESS disease sequences. TCRdb handled the public reads itself, with Q25 trimming in fastp and clone calling in MiXCR, and kept productive beta chains. Rows with a matching CDR3 protein are joined into one entry that keeps the most common DNA and genes. It is TCRdb's table, rather than the study itself, that gives the V and J calls and clone size. The sample contains approximately 130,000 distinct CDR3 sequences, 90% to 95% of them found a single time. The ten largest clones take up approximately 0.24% of the sample.

The clonotype comes from a human donor with multiple sclerosis. The specimen sequenced was CD8+ T cells from PBMCs. The sequence joins TRBV19 to TRBJ1-1; the D gene identity is not certain. The CDR3 protein sequence reads: CASDLGWNTEAFF. The base sequence is TGTGCCAGCGATTTAGGGTGGAACACTGAAGCTTTCTTT.